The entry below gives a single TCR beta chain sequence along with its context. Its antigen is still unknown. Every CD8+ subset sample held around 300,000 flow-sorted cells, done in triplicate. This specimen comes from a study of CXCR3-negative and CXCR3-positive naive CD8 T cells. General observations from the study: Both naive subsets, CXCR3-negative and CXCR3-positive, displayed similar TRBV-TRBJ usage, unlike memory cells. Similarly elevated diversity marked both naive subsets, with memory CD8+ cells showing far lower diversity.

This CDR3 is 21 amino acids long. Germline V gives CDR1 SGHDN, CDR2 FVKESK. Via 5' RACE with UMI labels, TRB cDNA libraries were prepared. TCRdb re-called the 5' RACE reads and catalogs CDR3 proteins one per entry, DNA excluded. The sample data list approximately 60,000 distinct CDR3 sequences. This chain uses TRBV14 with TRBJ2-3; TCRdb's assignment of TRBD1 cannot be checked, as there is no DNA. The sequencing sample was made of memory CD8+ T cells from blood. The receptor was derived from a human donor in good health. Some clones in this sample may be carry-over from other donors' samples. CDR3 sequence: CASSQAIIPEGGPFLTDTQYF.